This TCR beta chain was found in a study of T cell repertoires in cytomegalovirus infection. Background on the study: HLA-B-restricted CMV epitopes that are well studied, plus recently identified HLA-C-restricted ones, were used by the study. It can be stated that public TCR beta signatures indicated CMV infection as well as a matching HLA type. Study-wide findings and caveats: HLA-C-restricted, CMV-specific TCR beta clonotypes were dominant ex vivo.

The sample holds a few counts of this clonotype. Its antigen is not identified. This CDR3 has 13 residues. The V segment lost 6 bases and the J segment 8 bases; nucleotides outside the gene matches: 6. In TCRdb, the reads were re-called with MiXCR into one record per CDR3 protein. Here the sample spans approximately 910,000 distinct CDR3 sequences, roughly 31% being singletons. The chain uses TRBV12-3 or TRBV12-4 and TRBJ2-1, with 8 bases aligning to TRBD2. The sequencing here drew on cultured CD8+ T cells from PBMCs, taken from culture after CMV antigen stimulation. This TCR came from a human donor in good health (CMV status not recorded). Some clones in this sample may be carry-over from other donors' samples. CDR3 in amino acids: CASSPGGLDEQFF. Written as DNA, the CDR3 is TGTGCCAGCAGCCCGGGGGGGCTGGATGAGCAGTTCTTC.